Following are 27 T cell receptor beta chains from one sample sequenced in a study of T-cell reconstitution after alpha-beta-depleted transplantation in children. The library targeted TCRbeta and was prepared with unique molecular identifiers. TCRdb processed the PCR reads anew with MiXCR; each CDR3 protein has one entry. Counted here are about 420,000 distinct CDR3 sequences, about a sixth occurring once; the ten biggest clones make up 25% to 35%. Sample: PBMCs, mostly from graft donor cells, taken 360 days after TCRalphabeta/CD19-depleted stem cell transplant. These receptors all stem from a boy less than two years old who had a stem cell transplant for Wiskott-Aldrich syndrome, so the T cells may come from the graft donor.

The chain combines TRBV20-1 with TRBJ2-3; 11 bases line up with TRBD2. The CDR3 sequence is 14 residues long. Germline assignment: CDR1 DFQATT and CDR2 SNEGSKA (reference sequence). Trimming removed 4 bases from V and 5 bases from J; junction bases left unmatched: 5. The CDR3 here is CSAKVAGGVDTQYF. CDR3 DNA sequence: TGCAGTGCTAAAGTAGCGGGAGGGGTAGATACGCAGTATTTT.

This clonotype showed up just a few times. CDR3 protein: CASSLAEVSGANVLTF. CDR3 sequence (DNA): TGCGCCAGCAGCTTGGCCGAGGTCTCTGGGGCCAACGTCCTGACTTTC. The chain uses TRBV5-1 and TRBJ2-6; D remains ambiguous. CDR3 length: 16 residues. Per the germline V gene, CDR1 is SGHRS and CDR2 is YFSETQ. Trimming took 0 bases from V and 0 from J, leaving 7 bases between them.

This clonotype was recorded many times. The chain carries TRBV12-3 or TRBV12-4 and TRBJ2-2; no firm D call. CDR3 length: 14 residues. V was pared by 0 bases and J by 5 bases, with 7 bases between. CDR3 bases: TGTGCCAGCAGTTTAGCGCTGGGGACCGGGGAGCTGTTTTTT. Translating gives CASSLALGTGELFF.

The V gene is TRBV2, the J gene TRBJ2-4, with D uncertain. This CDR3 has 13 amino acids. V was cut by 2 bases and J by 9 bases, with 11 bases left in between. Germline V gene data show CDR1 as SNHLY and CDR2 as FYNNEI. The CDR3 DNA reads TGTGCCAGCAGTGAATGGCAGAGGAGCATTCAGTACTTC. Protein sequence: CASSEWQRSIQYF.

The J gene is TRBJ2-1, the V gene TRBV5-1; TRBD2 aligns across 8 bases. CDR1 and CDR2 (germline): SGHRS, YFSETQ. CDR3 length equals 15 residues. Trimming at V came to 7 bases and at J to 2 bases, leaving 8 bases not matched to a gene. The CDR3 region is CASGTVSGTYNEQFF. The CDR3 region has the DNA TGCGCCAGCGGAACAGTTAGCGGGACCTACAATGAGCAGTTCTTC.

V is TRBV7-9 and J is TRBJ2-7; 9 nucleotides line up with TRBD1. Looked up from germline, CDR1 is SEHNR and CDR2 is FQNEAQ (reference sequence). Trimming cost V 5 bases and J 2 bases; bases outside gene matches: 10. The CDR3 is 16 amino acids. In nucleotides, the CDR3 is TGTGCCAGCAGCGCATCGACAGGGGGATTTGCCTACGAGCAGTACTTC. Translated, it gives CASSASTGGFAYEQYF.

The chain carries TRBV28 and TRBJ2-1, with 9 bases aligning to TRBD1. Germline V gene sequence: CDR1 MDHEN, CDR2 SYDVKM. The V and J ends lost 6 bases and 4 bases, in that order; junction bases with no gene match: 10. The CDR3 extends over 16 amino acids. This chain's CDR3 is CASSNPGTGRYNEQFF. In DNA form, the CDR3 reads TGTGCCAGCAGCAATCCCGGGACAGGGCGATACAATGAGCAGTTCTTC.

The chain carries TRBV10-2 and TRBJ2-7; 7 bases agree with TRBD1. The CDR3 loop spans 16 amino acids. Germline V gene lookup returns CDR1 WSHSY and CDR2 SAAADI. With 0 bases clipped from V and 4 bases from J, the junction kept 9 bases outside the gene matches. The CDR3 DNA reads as TGCGCCAGCAGTGAGTCGAGGTGGGGACAGTATTACGAGCAGTACTTC. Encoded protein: CASSESRWGQYYEQYF.

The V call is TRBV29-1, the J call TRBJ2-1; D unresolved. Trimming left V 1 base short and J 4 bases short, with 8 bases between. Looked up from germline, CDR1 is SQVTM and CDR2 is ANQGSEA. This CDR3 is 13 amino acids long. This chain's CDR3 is CSVEGLKYNEQFF. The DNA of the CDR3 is TGCAGCGTTGAAGGGTTGAAGTACAATGAGCAGTTCTTC.

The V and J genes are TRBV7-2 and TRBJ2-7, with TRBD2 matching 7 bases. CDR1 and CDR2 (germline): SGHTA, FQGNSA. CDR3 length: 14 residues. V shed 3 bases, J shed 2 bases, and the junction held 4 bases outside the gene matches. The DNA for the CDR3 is TGTGCCAGCAGCTTCGCTAGCGGACCCTACGAGCAGTACTTC. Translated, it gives CASSFASGPYEQYF.

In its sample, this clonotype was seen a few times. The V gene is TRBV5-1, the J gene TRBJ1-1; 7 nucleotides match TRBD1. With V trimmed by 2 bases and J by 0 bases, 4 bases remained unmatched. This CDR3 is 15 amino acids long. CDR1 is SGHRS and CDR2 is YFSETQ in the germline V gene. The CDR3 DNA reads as TGCGCCAGCAGCTTACTGACAGGGTTGAACACTGAAGCTTTCTTT. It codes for CASSLLTGLNTEAFF. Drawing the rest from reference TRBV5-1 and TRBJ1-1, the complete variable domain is KAGVTQTPRYLIKTRGQQVTLSCSPISGHRSVSWYQQTPGQGLQFLFEYFSETQRNKGNFPGRFSGRQFSNSRSEMNVSTLELGDSALYLCASSLLTGLNTEAFFGQGTRLTVV.

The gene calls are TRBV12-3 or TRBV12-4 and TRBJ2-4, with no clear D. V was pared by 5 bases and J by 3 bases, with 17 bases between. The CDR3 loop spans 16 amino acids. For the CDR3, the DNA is TGTGCCAGCAGTCCCCCCCCAATCACCCTCAAAAACATTCAGTACTTC. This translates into CASSPPPITLKNIQYF.

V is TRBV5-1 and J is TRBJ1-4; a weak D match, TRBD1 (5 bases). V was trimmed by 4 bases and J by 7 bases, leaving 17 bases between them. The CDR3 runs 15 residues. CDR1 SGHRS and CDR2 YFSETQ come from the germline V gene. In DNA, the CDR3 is TGCGCCAGCAGCCGCCGACCAGGGATTGGTGAAAAACTGTTTTTT. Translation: CASSRRPGIGEKLFF.

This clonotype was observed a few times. The CDR3 sequence: CASSPHSAGSYEQYF. DNA of the CDR3: TGTGCCAGCAGTCCCCACTCAGCGGGATCCTACGAGCAGTACTTC. V is TRBV28 and J is TRBJ2-7, with 7 bases aligning to TRBD2. The CDR3 has 15 amino acids. Germline-derived CDR1 and CDR2 are MDHEN and SYDVKM. V lost 5 bases and J lost 1; bases outside the gene matches: 8.

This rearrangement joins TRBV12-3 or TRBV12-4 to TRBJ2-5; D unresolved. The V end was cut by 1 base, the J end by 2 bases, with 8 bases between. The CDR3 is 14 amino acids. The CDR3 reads CASSLGPAQETQYF. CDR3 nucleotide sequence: TGTGCCAGCAGTTTAGGGCCAGCGCAAGAGACCCAGTACTTC.

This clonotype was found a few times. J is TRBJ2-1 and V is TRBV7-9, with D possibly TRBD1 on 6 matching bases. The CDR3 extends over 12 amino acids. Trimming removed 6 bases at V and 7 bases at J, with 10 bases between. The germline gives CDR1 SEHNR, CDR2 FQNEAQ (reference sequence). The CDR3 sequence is CASRWGLNEQFF. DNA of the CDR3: TGTGCCAGCAGGTGGGGGCTTAATGAGCAGTTCTTC. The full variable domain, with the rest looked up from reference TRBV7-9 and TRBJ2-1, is DTGVSQNPRHKITKRGQNVTFRCDPISEHNRLYWYRQTLGQGPEFLTYFQNEAQLEKSRLLSDRFSAERPKGSFSTLEIQRTEQGDSAMYLCASRWGLNEQFFGPGTRLTVL.

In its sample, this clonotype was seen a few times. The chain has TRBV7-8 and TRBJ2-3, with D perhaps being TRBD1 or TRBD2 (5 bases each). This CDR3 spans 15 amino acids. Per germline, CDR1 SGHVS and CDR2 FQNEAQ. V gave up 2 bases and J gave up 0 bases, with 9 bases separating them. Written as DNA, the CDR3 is TGTGCCAGCAGCTTATGGTGGGGGAGCACAGATACGCAGTATTTT. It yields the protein CASSLWWGSTDTQYF.

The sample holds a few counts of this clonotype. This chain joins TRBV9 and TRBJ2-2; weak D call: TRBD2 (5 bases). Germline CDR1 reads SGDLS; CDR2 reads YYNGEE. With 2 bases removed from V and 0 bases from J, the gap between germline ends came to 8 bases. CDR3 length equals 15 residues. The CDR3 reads CASSVGITNTGELFF. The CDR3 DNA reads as TGTGCCAGCAGCGTCGGGATCACGAACACCGGGGAGCTGTTTTTT. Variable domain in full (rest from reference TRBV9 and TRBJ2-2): DSGVTQTPKHLITATGQRVTLRCSPRSGDLSVYWYQQSLDQGLQFLIQYYNGEERAKGNILERFSAQQFPDLHSELNLSSLELGDSALYFCASSVGITNTGELFFGEGSRLTVL.

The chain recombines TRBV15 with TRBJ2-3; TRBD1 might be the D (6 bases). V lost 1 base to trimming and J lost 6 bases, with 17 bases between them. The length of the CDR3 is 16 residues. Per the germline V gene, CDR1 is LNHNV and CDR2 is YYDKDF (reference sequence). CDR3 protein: CATSRGRTALPDTQYF. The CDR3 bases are TGTGCCACCAGCAGAGGTAGGACAGCTCTTCCGGATACGCAGTATTTT.

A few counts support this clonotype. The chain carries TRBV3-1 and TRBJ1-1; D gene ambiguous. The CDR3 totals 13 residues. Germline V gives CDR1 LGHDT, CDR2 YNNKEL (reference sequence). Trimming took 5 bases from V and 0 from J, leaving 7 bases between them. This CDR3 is CASSAIMNTEAFF. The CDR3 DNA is TGTGCCAGCAGCGCTATAATGAACACTGAAGCTTTCTTT. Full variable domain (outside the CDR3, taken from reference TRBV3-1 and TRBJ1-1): DTAVSQTPKYLVTQMGNDKSIKCEQNLGHDTMYWYKQDSKKFLKIMFSYNNKELIINETVPNRFSPKSPDKAHLNLHINSLELGDSAVYFCASSAIMNTEAFFGQGTRLTVV.

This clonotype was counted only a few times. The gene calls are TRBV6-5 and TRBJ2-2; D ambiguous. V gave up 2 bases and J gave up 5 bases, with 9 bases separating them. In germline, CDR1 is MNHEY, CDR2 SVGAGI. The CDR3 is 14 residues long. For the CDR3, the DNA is TGTGCCAGCAGTTACCTGGGTACGACCGGGGAGCTGTTTTTT. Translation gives CASSYLGTTGELFF.

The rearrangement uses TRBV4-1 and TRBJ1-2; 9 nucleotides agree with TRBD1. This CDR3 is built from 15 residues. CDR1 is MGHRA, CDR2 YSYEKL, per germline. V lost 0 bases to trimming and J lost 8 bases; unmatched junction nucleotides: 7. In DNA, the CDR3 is TGCGCCAGCAGCCAAGAAGGGCACAGGGGGCTCGGCTACACCTTC. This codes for CASSQEGHRGLGYTF.

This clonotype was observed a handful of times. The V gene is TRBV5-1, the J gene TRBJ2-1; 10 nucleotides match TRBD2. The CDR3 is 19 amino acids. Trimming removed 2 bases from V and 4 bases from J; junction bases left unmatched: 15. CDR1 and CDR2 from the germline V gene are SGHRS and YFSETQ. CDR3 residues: CASSFFGASGSGIYNEQFF. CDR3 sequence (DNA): TGCGCCAGCAGCTTCTTTGGGGCTAGCGGGAGTGGGATTTACAATGAGCAGTTCTTC.

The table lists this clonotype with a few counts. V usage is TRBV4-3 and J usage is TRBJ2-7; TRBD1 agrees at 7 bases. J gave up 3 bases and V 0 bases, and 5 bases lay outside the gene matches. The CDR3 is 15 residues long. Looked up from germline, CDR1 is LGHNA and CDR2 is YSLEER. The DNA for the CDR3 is TGCGCCAGCAGCCAAGAGGGTGGGACAGTCTACGAGCAGTACTTC. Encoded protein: CASSQEGGTVYEQYF.

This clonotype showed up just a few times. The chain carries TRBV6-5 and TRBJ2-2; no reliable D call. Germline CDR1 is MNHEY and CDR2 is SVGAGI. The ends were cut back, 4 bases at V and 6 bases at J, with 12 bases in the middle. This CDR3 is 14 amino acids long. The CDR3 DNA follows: TGTGCCAGCAGTTCCCTCCTGGCGGCCGGGGAGCTGTTTTTT. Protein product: CASSSLLAAGELFF.

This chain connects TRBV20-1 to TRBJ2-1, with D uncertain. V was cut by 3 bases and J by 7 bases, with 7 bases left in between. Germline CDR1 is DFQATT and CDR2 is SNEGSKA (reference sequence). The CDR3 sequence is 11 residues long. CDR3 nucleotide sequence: TGCAGTGCTAGCACCCAGAATGAGCAGTTCTTC. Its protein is CSASTQNEQFF.

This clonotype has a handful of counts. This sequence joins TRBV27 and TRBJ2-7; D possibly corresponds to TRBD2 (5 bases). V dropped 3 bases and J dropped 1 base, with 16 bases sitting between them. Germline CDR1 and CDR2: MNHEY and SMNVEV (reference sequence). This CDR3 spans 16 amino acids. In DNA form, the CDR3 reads TGTGCCAGCAGTTTGCATGGACTTCCTTTTTCCTACGAGCAGTACTTC. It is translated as CASSLHGLPFSYEQYF.